This T cell receptor beta chain was sequenced for a study of cytomegalovirus exposure and HLA in healthy donors. Points from the study as a whole: Indistinguishable V segments, including TRBV6-2 and TRBV6-3, were excluded. Analysis was performed later, and it showed HLA-associated TCR beta chains to be more clonally expanded than equally common others.

Worth noting for this clone: Its matching antigen is unknown.

PCR used 60 Vbeta primers and 13 Jbeta primers. Only in-frame clones appear in the TCRdb table, and some are missing; sequencing was by immunoSEQ multiplex PCR. The sample lists around 300,000 clones, around 90% occurring once. The CDR3 is 16 residues long. Per germline, CDR1 PRHDT and CDR2 FYEKMQ (reference sequence). Trimming at V came to 5 bases and at J to 5 bases, leaving 7 bases not matched to a gene. Specimen: PBMCs. This receptor was obtained from a woman aged 18 to 35 in good health and CMV-seronegative. The J gene is TRBJ2-1, the V gene TRBV13; TRBD2 matches 12 bases. CDR3: CASSPGLAGLDNEQFF. The CDR3 region has the DNA TGTGCCAGCAGCCCCGGACTAGCGGGGTTAGACAATGAGCAGTTCTTC.